A single T cell receptor beta chain is shown here with its context. The source of the sample is a study of blood T cell repertoires in COVID-19. In the study's own analysis: Estimated nucleated cell counts came from reference gene primer amplification. Method: immunoSEQ multiplex PCR; TCRdb's copy keeps in-frame clones and lacks some. The DNA gave D and trimming, while V, J and clone size come from that table. The table records about 210,000 clones, 80% to 90% of them present only once. This clonotype was sampled from a middle-aged man with active or convalescent COVID-19. The sequenced sample was peripheral blood.

This CDR3 reads CASSSGLTFSGNTIYF. DNA of the CDR3: TGTGCCAGCAGCTCGGGACTGACTTTCTCTGGAAACACCATATATTTT. The chain is built from TRBV28 and TRBJ1-3, with D possibly matching TRBD1 (5 bases). Germline assignment: CDR1 MDHEN and CDR2 SYDVKM. The CDR3 sequence is 16 residues long. Trimming cost V 6 bases and J 0 bases, with 15 bases left between them.